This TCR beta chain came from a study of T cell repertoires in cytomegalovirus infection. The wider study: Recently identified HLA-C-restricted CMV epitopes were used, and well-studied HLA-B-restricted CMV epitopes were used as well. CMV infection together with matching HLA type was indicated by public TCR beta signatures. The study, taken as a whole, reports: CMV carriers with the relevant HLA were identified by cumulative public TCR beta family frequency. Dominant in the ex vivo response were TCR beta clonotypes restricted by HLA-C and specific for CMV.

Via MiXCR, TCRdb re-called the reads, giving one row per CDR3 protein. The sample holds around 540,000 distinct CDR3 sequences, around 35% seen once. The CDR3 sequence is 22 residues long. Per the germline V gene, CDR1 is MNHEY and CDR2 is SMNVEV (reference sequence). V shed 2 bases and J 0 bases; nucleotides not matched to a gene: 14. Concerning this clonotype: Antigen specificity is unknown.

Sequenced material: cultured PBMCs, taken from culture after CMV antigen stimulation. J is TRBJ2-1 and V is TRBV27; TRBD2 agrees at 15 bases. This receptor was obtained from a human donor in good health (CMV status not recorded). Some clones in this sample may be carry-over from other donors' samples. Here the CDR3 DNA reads TGTGCCAGCAGTTTACCCCCTCCCGGGACTAGCGGGAGGACCCGCTCCTACAATGAGCAGTTCTTC. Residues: CASSLPPPGTSGRTRSYNEQFF.